The present TCR beta chain was sequenced within a study of blood T cell repertoires in COVID-19. Study information: COVID-19 samples from acute and convalescent phases originated in the United States, Italy and Spain. Sources were T cells, B-cell-depleted T cells, or PBMCs; the material itself was cDNA or gDNA.

In the authors' workflow: Amplification with reference gene primers provided the estimates of nucleated cell counts. Sequenced by immunoSEQ multiplex PCR; TCRdb stores in-frame clones only, minus some. The V and J calls and clone size come from that table; D and trimming were worked out from the DNA. This table holds about 160,000 clones, approximately 95% found once. This CDR3 is built from 14 residues. Deletions cut 6 bases from V and 1 base from J, with 12 bases between. Germline V gene lookup returns CDR1 MDHEN and CDR2 SYDVKM. Concerning this clone itself: The sample holds other DNA sequences that translate to the same CDR3.

The receptor's source is a woman aged 45-60 years with acute or convalescent COVID-19. The chain couples TRBV28 to TRBJ1-1, with D possibly being TRBD1 (5 bases). The sequencing sample was made of peripheral blood. The CDR3 coding sequence is TGTGCCAGCAGGACCGGGGGGACGAACACTGAAGCTTTCTTT. Translation gives CASRTGGTNTEAFF.